A selection of T cell receptor beta chains follows, all from one sample in a study of blood T cell repertoires in COVID-19. Assay: immunoSEQ multiplex PCR; the TCRdb copy retains only in-frame clones and omits some. Found here are over 150,000 clones, 83% of them singletons; the top ten hold about 1.9%. Sample: peripheral blood. The receptors stem from a woman of 80 years or more with acute or convalescent COVID-19. CDR3s include the opening cysteine and the closing phenylalanine or tryptophan. A D gene is named only where the DNA matches it firmly. Only part of the rows carry a size: once, few, many, or a class if the clone is expanded.

D	size	J	V	DNA	CDR3
.	.	TRBJ2-7	TRBV7-8	TGTGCCAGCAGCTTGTACAGGGAATCCTACGAGCAGTACTTC	CASSLYRESYEQYF
TRBD1	once	TRBJ2-2	TRBV13	TGTGCCAGCAGCTCAAGGACAGGGACCGGGGAGCTGTTTTTT	CASSSRTGTGELFF
.	once	TRBJ2-1	TRBV9	TGTGCCAGCAGCCTTCCGGACAGCAATGAGCAGTTCTTC	CASSLPDSNEQFF
.	.	TRBJ2-7	TRBV27	TGTGCCAGCAGTTCACGGGACATACCCTACGAGCAGTACTTC	CASSSRDIPYEQYF
TRBD1	.	TRBJ2-7	TRBV27	TGTGCCAGCAGTTTTCTCGATCCCGGGACAGGAGGCTACGAGCAGTACTTC	CASSFLDPGTGGYEQYF
.	.	TRBJ2-6	TRBV6-1	TGTGCCAGCAGTGAACAGGGTACTGGGGCCAACGTCCTGACTTTC	CASSEQGTGANVLTF
.	.	TRBJ1-6	TRBV19	TGTGCCAGTAGCCCTTGGAGGGACGGGGATTCACCCCTCCACTTT	CASSPWRDGDSPLHF
.	.	TRBJ2-4	TRBV27	TGTGCCAGCAGATCATCAACGGGGGGCAACATTCAGTACTTC	CASRSSTGGNIQYF
TRBD2	.	TRBJ2-7	TRBV6-2/TRBV6-3	TGTGCCAGCAGTTACTCGATTGGAGCGGGGGTCGGCTACGAGCAGTACTTC	CASSYSIGAGVGYEQYF
TRBD2	.	TRBJ2-5	TRBV25-1	TGTGCCAGCAGTGAATTTGCGGGAGCGGGTGAGACCCAGTACTTC	CASSEFAGAGETQYF
TRBD2	.	TRBJ2-3	TRBV11-2	TGTGCCAGCAGCCAATTTGGACTAGCGGCCACAGATACGCAGTATTTT	CASSQFGLAATDTQYF
TRBD1	once	TRBJ2-4	TRBV9	TGTGCCAGCAGCGTAGCGGGACAGGGGGCCAAAAACATTCAGTACTTC	CASSVAGQGAKNIQYF
TRBD2	.	TRBJ2-7	TRBV2	TGTGCCAGCAGTTACCTGACTAGCGGGGGACATGACGAGCAGTACTTC	CASSYLTSGGHDEQYF
.	once	TRBJ1-5	TRBV27	TGTGCCAGCAGTTTGTGGGGCTCTGCGGGCAATCAGCCCCAGCATTTT	CASSLWGSAGNQPQHF
.	.	TRBJ1-4	TRBV30	TGTGCCTGGAGAAACCCTCCAGTGAATGAAAAACTGTTTTTT	CAWRNPPVNEKLFF
.	.	TRBJ1-5	TRBV6-2/TRBV6-3	TGTGCCAGCAGTGGAAAAAGGACAGCAAATCAGCCCCAGCATTTT	CASSGKRTANQPQHF
.	.	TRBJ1-4	TRBV7-9	TGTGCCAGCAGCCTTGGGCGAGGGACATTGCAAGAAAAACTGTTTTTT	CASSLGRGTLQEKLFF
.	once	TRBJ1-2	TRBV19	TGTGCCAGTAGTATCTGGGCGACGAACTATGGCTACACCTTC	CASSIWATNYGYTF
TRBD2	.	TRBJ2-7	TRBV5-5	TGTGCCAGCAGCTTGAGGAGCAGCGGGGTAAACTACGAGCAGTACTTC	CASSLRSSGVNYEQYF
.	.	TRBJ2-1	TRBV27	TGTGCCAGCAGTTCCCTAACTAGCATCTACAATGAGCAGTTCTTC	CASSSLTSIYNEQFF
.	.	TRBJ2-7	TRBV7-9	TGTGCCAGCAGCCACTCAGGGACATTTTCCTACGAGCAGTACTTC	CASSHSGTFSYEQYF
TRBD2	few	TRBJ2-3	TRBV7-7	TGTGCTAGCAGCTTTAGCGGGGGAGGCACAGATACGCAGTATTTT	CASSFSGGGTDTQYF
TRBD1	.	TRBJ2-1	TRBV19	TGTGCCAGTAGTATGGACGGGACAGGCAACGATGAGCAGTTCTTC	CASSMDGTGNDEQFF
.	.	TRBJ2-1	TRBV5-1	TGCGCCAGCAGCGAGGGCCTTAGGGATGAGCAGTTCTTC	CASSEGLRDEQFF
.	.	TRBJ1-6	TRBV9	TGTGCCAGCAGCGTAGCCCCTCAGGGAAATAATTCACCCCTCCACTTT	CASSVAPQGNNSPLHF
.	once	TRBJ1-1	TRBV28	TGTGCCAGCACCTTACAGGGGAACACTGAAGCTTTCTTT	CASTLQGNTEAFF
TRBD1	.	TRBJ2-3	TRBV29-1	TGCAGCGTTGGGGTTCGGGACAGGGGGGGAGATACGCAGTATTTT	CSVGVRDRGGDTQYF
.	.	TRBJ1-5	TRBV29-1	TGCAGCGTTGGGACAGTGGCAGGTCAGCCCCAGCATTTT	CSVGTVAGQPQHF
TRBD2	.	TRBJ2-1	TRBV3-1/TRBV3-2	TGTGCCAGCAGCCAACCTAGCGGGGCCCGAAGATGGCAGTTCTTC	CASSQPSGARRWQFF
TRBD1	.	TRBJ2-1	TRBV18	TGTGCCAGCTCACCAGGGACAGAACAGCAGTTCTTC	CASSPGTEQQFF
TRBD1	few	TRBJ2-3	TRBV29-1	TGCAGCGTTGGGAGGACAGGGGGAGATACGCAGTATTTT	CSVGRTGGDTQYF
TRBD1	few	TRBJ1-2	TRBV19	TGTGCCAGTAGCCCAGAGGGACAGCTAGGCTACACCTTC	CASSPEGQLGYTF
.	.	TRBJ2-4	TRBV7-8	TGTGCCAGCAGCTCTCCCCCCTTAGCCAAAAACATTCAGTACTTC	CASSSPPLAKNIQYF
TRBD2	.	TRBJ2-7	TRBV5-6	TGTGCCAGCAGCCTAAATAGCGGGAGGTACGAGCAGTACTTC	CASSLNSGRYEQYF
TRBD1	.	TRBJ2-7	TRBV7-2	TGTGCCAGCAGCCCAGGGGGCGGGTACGAGAAGCAGTACTTC	CASSPGGGYEKQYF
.	.	TRBJ1-4	TRBV19	TGTGCCAGTAGCGACAGTGATAATGAAAAACTGTTTTTT	CASSDSDNEKLFF
.	.	TRBJ1-1	TRBV15	TGTGCCACCAGCACCCGGGACTCTGCGAACACTGAAGCTTTCTTT	CATSTRDSANTEAFF
.	.	TRBJ2-3	TRBV11-2	TGTGCCAGCAGCTTTAGTGATACGCAGTATTTT	CASSFSDTQYF
.	.	TRBJ1-6	TRBV6-4	TGTGCCAGCAGTGAGGGGGGATGGAATTCACCCCTCCACTTT	CASSEGGWNSPLHF
TRBD1	.	TRBJ1-1	TRBV5-1	TGCGCCAGCAGCGCGGCGGGACAGTACACTGAAGCTTTCTTT	CASSAAGQYTEAFF
TRBD1	.	TRBJ2-3	TRBV10-1	TGCGCCAGCAGTCCTCAACAGGGGGGTCGGTCAGATACGCAGTATTTT	CASSPQQGGRSDTQYF
.	.	TRBJ2-3	TRBV2	TGTGCCAGCAGGGCGGGGAGCGCGAGGGATACGCAGTATTTT	CASRAGSARDTQYF
TRBD1	.	TRBJ1-4	TRBV10-3	TGTGCCATCAGTGAACCGGGACAGGGGGATGAAAAACTGTTTTTT	CAISEPGQGDEKLFF
TRBD1	.	TRBJ2-7	TRBV30	TGTGCCTGGAGTGTATTAGCAGGGGGTGGGGAGCAGTACTTC	CAWSVLAGGGEQYF
.	.	TRBJ1-6	TRBV7-2	TGTGCCAGCAGCTTACGGAGCGAGAATTCACCCCTCCACTTT	CASSLRSENSPLHF
.	few	TRBJ1-3	TRBV5-1	TGCGCCAGCAGCTTGGGACAGTCCTCTGGAAACACCATATATTTT	CASSLGQSSGNTIYF
.	few	TRBJ1-1	TRBV15	TGTGCCACCAGCAGGGACCCAGGGAATGGCAATGAAGCTTTCTTT	CATSRDPGNGNEAFF
.	.	TRBJ2-1	TRBV5-6	TGTGCCAGCAGCTTGGAGGGGGGGCCCTACAATGAGCAGTTCTTC	CASSLEGGPYNEQFF
TRBD2	.	TRBJ2-5	TRBV3-1/TRBV3-2	TGTGCCAGCAGCACGGGACTAGCGGTGCCACGGGCCCAGTACTTC	CASSTGLAVPRAQYF
.	.	TRBJ1-4	TRBV6-6	TGTGCCAGCAGTTACTCGGAGGTCCACGAAAAACTGTTTTTT	CASSYSEVHEKLFF
.	.	TRBJ1-2	TRBV2	TGTGCCAGCAGTGTAGAGGGTGCTCCGTCGGTTTATGGCTACACCTTC	CASSVEGAPSVYGYTF
.	.	TRBJ1-3	TRBV7-9	TGTGCCAGCAGCAAGGACACTTACTCTGGAAACACCATATATTTT	CASSKDTYSGNTIYF
.	.	TRBJ1-3	TRBV6-5	TGTGCCAGCAGTTACTCGTCGGGTTACGGAAACACCATATATTTT	CASSYSSGYGNTIYF
TRBD2	.	TRBJ2-1	TRBV6-4	TGTGCCAGCAGTGACTCGGGACTAGCGGGAGGTAACAATGAGCAGTTCTTC	CASSDSGLAGGNNEQFF
TRBD1	.	TRBJ2-7	TRBV11-2	TGTGCCAGCAGCTTAGTCAGACAGGGACCCTACGAGCAGTACTTC	CASSLVRQGPYEQYF